This entry concerns a single TCR beta chain. As yet, its antigen is unknown. Germline V CDR1 and CDR2: SNHLY, FYNNEI. V was shortened by 3 bases and J by 2 bases, with 14 bases between the two germline ends. The CDR3 contains 15 residues. These data are taken from a study of shared clonotypes between healthy human individuals. General observations from the study: Only a few donors were included, so the genetic and exposure-history diversity represented was limited. Clonotype sharing among the donors was expected to vary with sequencing depth.

Libraries were prepared by immunoSEQ multiplex PCR; TCRdb keeps only in-frame clonotypes and omits some of them. The sample shows 2 million to 3 million clones, more than 85% of them seen only once. The receptor was derived from a young man in good health. Some clones in this sample may be carry-over from other donors' samples. The rearrangement uses TRBV2 and TRBJ2-7, with D tentatively TRBD1 or TRBD2 (5 bases each). Sequences were obtained from naive CD4+ T cells from PBMCs. The sample's subset: CD45RA+ positively selected. CDR3: CASSDFGVGAYEQYF. In DNA, the CDR3 is TGTGCCAGCAGTGATTTCGGAGTGGGGGCCTACGAGCAGTACTTC. Supplemented by reference TRBV2 and TRBJ2-7, the full variable domain reads EPEVTQTPSHQVTQMGQEVILRCVPISNHLYFYWYRQILGQKVEFLVSFYNNEISEKSEIFDDQFSVERPDGSNFTLKIRSTKLEDSAMYFCASSDFGVGAYEQYFGPGTRLTVT.